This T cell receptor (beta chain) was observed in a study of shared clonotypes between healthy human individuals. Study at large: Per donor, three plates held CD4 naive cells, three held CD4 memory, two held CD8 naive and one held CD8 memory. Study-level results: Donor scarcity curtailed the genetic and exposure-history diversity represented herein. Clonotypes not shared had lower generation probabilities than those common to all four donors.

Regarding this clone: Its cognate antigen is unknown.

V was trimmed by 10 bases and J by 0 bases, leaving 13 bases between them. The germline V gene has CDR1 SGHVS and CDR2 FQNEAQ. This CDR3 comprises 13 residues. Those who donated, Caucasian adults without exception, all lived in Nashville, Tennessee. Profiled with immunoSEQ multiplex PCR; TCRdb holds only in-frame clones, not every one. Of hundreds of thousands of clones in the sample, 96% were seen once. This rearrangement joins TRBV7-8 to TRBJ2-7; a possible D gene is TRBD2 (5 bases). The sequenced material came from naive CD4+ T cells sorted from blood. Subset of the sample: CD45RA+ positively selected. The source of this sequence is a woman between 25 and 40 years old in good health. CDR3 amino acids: CATRAEVSYEQYF. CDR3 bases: TGTGCCACCCGAGCGGAAGTCTCCTACGAGCAGTACTTC.